This TCR beta chain originates from a study of blood T cells in healthy people across ages. A J-beta primer mix and a sample-barcoded 5' primer were used in a second PCR of about 7 to 11 cycles. MiXCR was run by TCRdb on the 5' RACE reads, yielding one entry per CDR3 protein. This table holds some 1.5 million distinct CDR3 sequences, 40% to 45% found once. The CDR3 loop spans 16 amino acids. Germline V gene data show CDR1 as LGHDT and CDR2 as YNNKEL (reference sequence). The junction had 10 bases not matched to a gene; V was cut back by 4 bases and J by 6 bases. The V call is TRBV3-1, the J call TRBJ2-1; 9 bases fit TRBD2. What was sequenced was blood. The source is a woman under 30 in good health. The CDR3 loop is CASSPNSGRVTNEQFF. CDR3 in DNA: TGTGCCAGCAGCCCCAATAGCGGGAGAGTCACCAATGAGCAGTTCTTC.